The 29 T cell receptor beta chains reported below all come from one sample, sequenced in a study of T cell responses to AZD1222 COVID-19 vaccine. Assay used: immunoSEQ multiplex PCR; TCRdb lists only in-frame clones, some missing. The data hold under 200,000 clones, with around nine tenths observed a single time. Sequenced material: peripheral blood, taken 28 days after the second dose of the MenACWY control vaccine. The receptors originated from an adult who received the MenACWY meningococcal vaccine as a control.

V and J are TRBV5-4 and TRBJ2-6, with D possibly matching TRBD1 (6 bases). Trimming shortened V by 10 bases and J by 0 bases, and 20 bases separated the two germline ends. The CDR3 is 17 amino acids. CDR1 is SGHNT and CDR2 is YYREEE in the germline V gene (reference sequence). CDR3 in amino acids: CAAQQWDTRSGANVLTF. Here the CDR3 DNA reads TGTGCCGCGCAGCAGTGGGACACCCGCTCTGGGGCCAACGTCCTGACTTTC.

The chain joins TRBV7-9 to TRBJ2-1; the D is unclear. Germline V gene sequence: CDR1 SEHNR, CDR2 FQNEAQ (reference sequence). The CDR3 runs 13 residues. V lost 3 bases and J lost 8, with 11 bases in between. The CDR3 here is CASSFHERDEQFF. Here the CDR3 DNA reads TGTGCCAGCAGCTTTCACGAAAGAGATGAGCAGTTCTTC.

The genes are TRBV6-1 and TRBJ1-2; TRBD1 aligns across 7 bases. V dropped 2 bases and J dropped 7; count of bases not matched to a gene: 10. CDR1 MNHNS and CDR2 SASEGT come from the germline V gene. The CDR3 has 15 amino acids. The DNA for the CDR3 is TGTGCCAGCAGTGAAAGCGGAGGACAGGTTGGTGGCTACACCTTC. As protein: CASSESGGQVGGYTF.

This sequence joins TRBV3-1 (or the pseudogene TRBV3-2) and TRBJ1-5; 7 nucleotides agree with TRBD1. Unmatched junction bases numbered 7, after V lost 1 base and J lost 4 bases. From germline, CDR1 is LGHDT and CDR2 YNNKEL (reference sequence). The CDR3 spans 16 residues. CDR3 in DNA: TGTGCCAGCAGCCAAGGACAGGGTGGGACAAATCAGCCCCAGCATTTT. It specifies CASSQGQGGTNQPQHF.

The chain couples TRBV2 to TRBJ2-7; maybe TRBD1 (5 bases). Trimming removed 0 bases from V and 2 bases from J, with 11 bases in between. The CDR3 has 15 residues. Germline values: CDR1 SNHLY, CDR2 FYNNEI. CDR3 sequence reads: CASSEARRATYEQYF. CDR3 nucleotides: TGTGCCAGCAGTGAAGCACGCAGGGCCACCTACGAGCAGTACTTC.

V and J are TRBV27 and TRBJ2-1; 9 bases align to TRBD1. The CDR3 loop spans 14 amino acids. Looked up from germline, CDR1 is MNHEY and CDR2 is SMNVEV (reference sequence). The ends lost 5 bases at V and 7 bases at J; junction bases unmatched: 6. As DNA, the CDR3 is TGTGCCAGCAGTAGACAGGGGGGTGGAAATGAGCAGTTCTTC. It is translated as CASSRQGGGNEQFF.

Here the CDR3 reads CASSFFGRESYNEQFF. The CDR3 DNA sequence: TGTGCCAGCAGCTTCTTCGGGCGGGAGTCCTACAATGAGCAGTTCTTC. This chain joins TRBV7-3 and TRBJ2-1; 7 nucleotides line up with TRBD2. V was pared by 3 bases and J by 1 base, with 6 bases of the junction left unmatched. Germline-derived CDR1 and CDR2 are SGHTA and FQGTGA. The CDR3 extends over 16 amino acids. Full variable domain (outside the CDR3, taken from reference TRBV7-3 and TRBJ2-1): GAGVSQTPSNKVTEKGKYVELRCDPISGHTALYWYRQSLGQGPEFLIYFQGTGAADDSGLPNDRFFAVRPEGSVSTLKIQRTERGDSAVYLCASSFFGRESYNEQFFGPGTRLTVL.

This chain uses TRBV19 with TRBJ1-2; 10 bases map to TRBD1. There are 15 residues in the CDR3. Germline trimming cut 6 bases from V and 7 bases from J; bases unmatched to any gene: 11. CDR1 is LNHDA, CDR2 SQIVND, per germline (reference sequence). DNA for the CDR3: TGTGCCAGTAGCAAAAATACGGACAGGGGGTTTGGCTACACCTTC. Its translation is CASSKNTDRGFGYTF.

This chain connects TRBV19 to TRBJ1-2; TRBD1 aligns across 8 bases. V was pared by 7 bases and J by 3 bases, with 7 bases of the junction left unmatched. The CDR3 covers 14 residues. The germline V gene has CDR1 LNHDA and CDR2 SQIVND (reference sequence). The CDR3 region has the DNA TGTGCCAGTACCTCGGACAGGGAGCACTATGGCTACACCTTC. Protein product: CASTSDREHYGYTF.

The chain carries TRBV27 and TRBJ2-7; D is ambiguous. The CDR3 totals 13 residues. Trimming cost V 2 bases and J 3 bases, with 8 bases left between them. Germline-derived CDR1 and CDR2 are MNHEY and SMNVEV (reference sequence). The CDR3 region is CASSLGRFYEQYF. CDR3 DNA sequence: TGTGCCAGCAGTTTAGGACGGTTCTACGAGCAGTACTTC.

The gene calls are TRBV11-3 and TRBJ1-6; the D is unclear. The CDR3 has 15 amino acids. Trimming left V 5 bases short and J 8 bases short, with 16 bases between. The germline CDR1 and CDR2 sequences are SGHNT and YENEEA. As DNA, the CDR3 is TGTGCCAGCAGCCCGGCGGCGGGGTCTCATTCACCCCTCCACTTT. This gives the protein CASSPAAGSHSPLHF.

This chain links TRBV5-1 with TRBJ2-7; D may be TRBD1 (7 bases). V lost 1 base, J lost 3 bases, and 20 bases lay in between. The germline V gene has CDR1 SGHRS and CDR2 YFSETQ. The CDR3 spans 17 residues. CDR3 loop: CASSLLAGKGAHYEQYF. CDR3 nucleotide sequence: TGCGCCAGCAGCTTGCTTGCGGGGAAGGGGGCCCACTACGAGCAGTACTTC.

The genes are TRBV9 and TRBJ2-7; D might be TRBD2 (6 bases). Germline CDR1 and CDR2: SGDLS and YYNGEE. The CDR3 has 15 amino acids. With 0 bases removed from V and 4 bases from J, the gap between germline ends came to 14 bases. CDR3 sequence (DNA): TGTGCCAGCAGCGTAGGGGACGGAGGGAGATACGAGCAGTACTTC. It translates to CASSVGDGGRYEQYF.

The gene calls are TRBV5-1 and TRBJ2-7, with 16 nucleotides matching TRBD2. Germline CDR1 SGHRS, CDR2 YFSETQ. V lost 3 bases to trimming and J lost 2 bases; unmatched junction nucleotides: 5. The CDR3 is 17 residues long. CDR3 nucleotides: TGCGCCAGCAGCTCGGGACTAGCGGGAGGGCCGCCCTACGAGCAGTACTTC. It encodes CASSSGLAGGPPYEQYF.

The chain has TRBV20-1 and TRBJ1-2; TRBD1 agrees at 8 bases. With 3 bases clipped from V and 4 bases from J, the junction kept 4 bases outside the gene matches. CDR1 and CDR2 from the germline V gene are DFQATT and SNEGSKA (reference sequence). The CDR3 sequence is 13 residues long. CDR3 bases: TGCAGTGCTAGTCCCGACAGGGGCTATGGCTACACCTTC. This codes for CSASPDRGYGYTF.

The table lists this clone with a few counts. The chain uses TRBV6-4 and TRBJ2-1; a weak D match, TRBD2 (5 bases). This CDR3 is 15 amino acids long. Per the germline V gene, CDR1 is MRHNA and CDR2 is SNTAGT. V lost 2 bases and J lost 9, with 17 bases in between. This CDR3 reads CASSDDGGTSTEQFF. CDR3 in DNA: TGTGCCAGCAGTGACGATGGAGGCACATCTACTGAGCAGTTCTTC.

The CDR3 DNA follows: TGTGCCAGCAGGGGGGGGGACAGCCCTCATCCCCTCCACTTT. Protein product: CASRGGDSPHPLHF. This sequence joins TRBV6-5 and TRBJ1-6, with 7 positions matching TRBD1. The ends lost 6 bases at V and 13 bases at J; junction bases unmatched: 12. Germline lookup yields CDR1 MNHEY and CDR2 SVGAGI. This CDR3 is built from 14 residues.

The J gene is TRBJ1-3, the V gene TRBV29-1; D uncertain. The V gene lost 2 bases and the J gene lost 4 bases, with 6 bases spanning the gap. Germline V gives CDR1 SQVTM, CDR2 ANQGSEA. This CDR3 has 12 amino acids. The CDR3 DNA sequence: TGCAGCGTTGAAATGTTGGGAAACACCATATATTTT. It is translated as CSVEMLGNTIYF.

This clone is a singleton in its sample. The V gene is TRBV27, the J gene TRBJ2-3; 10 bases are shared with TRBD1. Trimming cost V 8 bases and J 1 base; bases outside gene matches: 6. Germline V gives CDR1 MNHEY, CDR2 SMNVEV (reference sequence). CDR3 length: 15 amino acids. The CDR3 is CASPMDRGGTDTQYF. In DNA form, the CDR3 reads TGTGCCAGCCCGATGGACAGGGGGGGCACAGATACGCAGTATTTT.

J is TRBJ1-6 and V is TRBV6-6; no clear D. The CDR3 contains 11 residues. Trimming shortened V by 7 bases and J by 7 bases, and 5 bases separated the two germline ends. The germline V gene has CDR1 MNHNY and CDR2 SVGAGI (reference sequence). This chain's CDR3 is CASNENSPLHF. As DNA, the CDR3 is TGTGCCAGCAACGAGAATTCACCCCTCCACTTT.

The J gene is TRBJ2-5, the V gene TRBV5-1; 7 positions match TRBD2. Germline-derived CDR1 and CDR2 are SGHRS and YFSETQ. After removal of 4 bases from V and 5 bases from J, the junction contained 14 bases not matched to a gene. This CDR3 has 16 residues. The CDR3 DNA reads as TGCGCCAGCAGCAGCCTAAGGGAGGGGCGGCCGGAGACCCAGTACTTC. Translating gives CASSSLREGRPETQYF. The variable domain in full, completed from reference TRBV5-1 and TRBJ2-5, reads KAGVTQTPRYLIKTRGQQVTLSCSPISGHRSVSWYQQTPGQGLQFLFEYFSETQRNKGNFPGRFSGRQFSNSRSEMNVSTLELGDSALYLCASSSLREGRPETQYFGPGTRLLVL.

This chain links TRBV10-3 with TRBJ2-3; 11 bases agree with TRBD1. The CDR3 runs to 17 residues. V was pared by 6 bases and J by 2 bases, with 10 bases of the junction left unmatched. The V gene's germline CDR1 is ENHRY and CDR2 SYGVKD. CDR3 residues: CAIRRRGQGASTDTQYF. In nucleotides, the CDR3 is TGTGCCATCAGGCGCCGAGGACAGGGGGCTTCCACAGATACGCAGTATTTT.

This clone has just one count. This chain connects TRBV19 to TRBJ2-1; possible D gene TRBD1, 5 bases. V lost 1 base, J lost 5 bases, and 6 bases lay in between. The CDR3 spans 13 residues. Germline V lookup: CDR1 LNHDA, CDR2 SQIVND (reference sequence). This chain's CDR3 is CASSIGQNNEQFF. For the CDR3, the DNA is TGTGCCAGTAGTATAGGACAGAACAATGAGCAGTTCTTC.

The chain joins TRBV29-1 to TRBJ1-2; D is perhaps TRBD1 (5 bases). V gave up 6 bases and J gave up 7 bases, with 15 bases separating them. From germline, CDR1 is SQVTM and CDR2 ANQGSEA. The CDR3 spans 12 residues. The CDR3 region has the DNA TGCAGCGTCTACCGCCGGGGCGGTGGCTACACCTTC. Translation gives CSVYRRGGGYTF. Using reference TRBV29-1 and TRBJ1-2 for the parts outside the CDR3, the full variable domain is SAVISQKPSRDICQRGTSLTIQCQVDSQVTMMFWYRQQPGQSLTLIATANQGSEATYESGFVIDKFPISRPNLTFSTLTVSNMSPEDSSIYLCSVYRRGGGYTFGSGTRLTVV.

The chain links TRBV10-2 to TRBJ2-3; 7 bases are shared with TRBD2. Germline V lookup: CDR1 WSHSY, CDR2 SAAADI. The CDR3 is made up of 15 amino acids. V shed 3 bases and J 5 bases; nucleotides not matched to a gene: 8. The CDR3 DNA reads TGCGCCAGCAGTGACCCAGCGGGACCCCTAGATACGCAGTATTTT. It specifies CASSDPAGPLDTQYF.

This clone was seen just once. The chain uses TRBV15 and TRBJ2-5, with 9 bases identical to TRBD1. This CDR3 has 15 amino acids. From germline, CDR1 is LNHNV and CDR2 YYDKDF (reference sequence). V trimming: 2 bases; J trimming: 4 bases; junction bases outside the gene matches: 5. CDR3 amino acids: CATSRTGGGGETQYF. Here the CDR3 DNA reads TGTGCCACCAGCAGAACAGGGGGCGGAGGAGAGACCCAGTACTTC.

The rearrangement joins TRBV4-3 to TRBJ2-5; D is uncertain. With 0 bases removed from V and 4 bases from J, the gap between germline ends came to 12 bases. The CDR3 is made up of 15 amino acids. Germline CDR1 is LGHNA and CDR2 is YSLEER. The CDR3: CASSQDKGVGETQYF. CDR3 in DNA: TGCGCCAGCAGCCAAGATAAGGGTGTTGGAGAGACCCAGTACTTC.

The V and J genes are TRBV7-9 and TRBJ2-7; maybe TRBD2 (7 bases). This CDR3 has 17 residues. In germline, CDR1 is SEHNR, CDR2 FQNEAQ (reference sequence). The V end lost 2 bases, the J end lost 1 base, and 18 bases lay between the germline ends. CDR3 protein: CASSLFPGQRGSYEQYF. The CDR3 nucleotides are TGTGCCAGCAGCTTATTCCCCGGACAGCGGGGATCCTACGAGCAGTACTTC.

V is TRBV11-3 and J is TRBJ2-5; the match to TRBD2 covers 7 bases. J lost 5 bases, V lost 3 bases, and 3 bases had no gene match. The length of the CDR3 is 13 residues. Germline values: CDR1 SGHNT, CDR2 YENEEA. The DNA of the CDR3 is TGTGCCAGCAGCTTGATGGGAGGGGAGACCCAGTACTTC. Translation gives CASSLMGGETQYF.